The clone carrying this T cell receptor (beta chain) was seen a single time. This record belongs to a study of T cell changes during pregnancy in multiple sclerosis. Assay used: immunoSEQ multiplex PCR; TCRdb lists only in-frame clones, some missing. This sample has approximately 90,000 clones, with roughly nine tenths found just once. The germline gives CDR1 SGHDN, CDR2 FVKESK. This CDR3 has 15 amino acids. The V segment lost 6 bases and the J segment 2 bases; nucleotides outside the gene matches: 7. This sample comprised peripheral blood, obtained in the first trimester of pregnancy. This TCR was sampled from a female donor with multiple sclerosis, enrolled in a pregnancy study. The V gene is TRBV14, the J gene TRBJ2-5; TRBD1 agrees at 9 bases. The CDR3 sequence: CASRPFGTGQETQYF. For the CDR3, the DNA is TGTGCCAGCAGGCCCTTTGGGACAGGGCAAGAGACCCAGTACTTC.